One sample yielded the 22 T cell receptor beta chains listed below, sequenced in a study of cytomegalovirus exposure and HLA in healthy donors. Some clones are missing from TCRdb's copy, which holds only in-frame ones; the method was immunoSEQ multiplex PCR. The sample shows about 330,000 clones, around 87% of them seen only once. The specimen sequenced was PBMCs. The receptors derive from a woman aged 25 to 45 in good health and CMV-seropositive.

This clone has only one observation. In the same sample, other DNA sequences code for this CDR3. The gene calls are TRBV5-1 and TRBJ2-7; no reliable D call. This CDR3 contains 12 residues. CDR1 and CDR2 (germline): SGHRS, YFSETQ. V lost 5 bases and J lost 2, with 8 bases in between. This CDR3 reads CASSRDTYEQYF. The CDR3 DNA sequence: TGCGCCAGCAGTCGAGACACCTACGAGCAGTACTTC.

The chain links TRBV7-2 to TRBJ2-4; 11 bases agree with TRBD1. The CDR3 totals 16 residues. Germline CDR1 and CDR2: SGHTA and FQGNSA. V gave up 3 bases and J gave up 4 bases; unmatched junction bases: 5. The CDR3 region is CASSLGQGGNKNIQYF. CDR3 DNA: TGTGCCAGCAGCTTGGGACAGGGGGGGAATAAAAACATTCAGTACTTC.

This clone appeared once. Other DNA sequences in the sample encode the same CDR3. This chain links TRBV11-2 with TRBJ2-7; 7 bases are a match to TRBD1. This CDR3 is 14 amino acids long. Per the germline V gene, CDR1 is SGHAT and CDR2 is FQNNGV. J gave up 2 bases and V 1 base, and 2 bases lay outside the gene matches. The CDR3 sequence: CASSLGQGTYEQYF. The CDR3 DNA reads TGTGCCAGCAGCTTAGGACAGGGAACCTACGAGCAGTACTTC.

The gene calls are TRBV6-6 and TRBJ2-7; D unresolved. CDR1 MNHNY and CDR2 SVGAGI come from the germline V gene (reference sequence). V was cut by 6 bases and J by 0 bases, with 9 bases left in between. The CDR3 runs to 13 residues. CDR3 protein: CASREFPSYEQYF. The CDR3 coding sequence is TGTGCCAGCAGGGAGTTTCCCTCCTACGAGCAGTACTTC.

The rearrangement links TRBV6-5 to TRBJ1-4, with 9 bases aligning to TRBD1. Germline V gives CDR1 MNHEY, CDR2 SVGAGI. J lost 5 bases, V lost 0 bases, and 4 bases had no gene match. The CDR3 is made up of 16 amino acids. CDR3 DNA sequence: TGTGCCAGCAGTTACTCCCTGACAGGGGGGAATGAAAAACTGTTTTTT. This translates into CASSYSLTGGNEKLFF.

This chain uses TRBV27 with TRBJ1-1; D remains unclear. CDR1 and CDR2 (germline): MNHEY, SMNVEV (reference sequence). The CDR3 contains 13 residues. Trimming removed 6 bases at V and 4 bases at J, with 12 bases between. The CDR3 region has the DNA TGTGCCAGCAGAAAAAGGTTGGGCACTGAAGCTTTCTTT. It translates to CASRKRLGTEAFF.

The chain has TRBV27 and TRBJ1-1, with D possibly TRBD1 on 6 matching bases. The CDR3 is made up of 15 amino acids. The ends were cut back, 5 bases at V and 0 bases at J, with 13 bases in the middle. Germline-derived CDR1 and CDR2 are MNHEY and SMNVEV (reference sequence). The CDR3 DNA follows: TGTGCCAGCAGTCCCCGGACAGTTATGAACACTGAAGCTTTCTTT. Residues: CASSPRTVMNTEAFF.

J is TRBJ2-3 and V is TRBV7-2, with 11 bases lining up with TRBD2. The V gene end was trimmed by 3 bases and the J gene end by 6 bases; junction bases not matched to a gene: 11. The germline V gene encodes CDR1 SGHTA and CDR2 FQGNSA. CDR3 length: 17 residues. The CDR3 region is CASSFSRGLAVTDTQYF. In DNA form, the CDR3 reads TGTGCCAGCAGCTTTAGCAGGGGACTAGCGGTCACGGATACGCAGTATTTT. The variable domain in full, completed from reference TRBV7-2 and TRBJ2-3, reads GAGVSQSPSNKVTEKGKDVELRCDPISGHTALYWYRQSLGQGLEFLIYFQGNSAPDKSGLPSDRFSAERTGGSVSTLTIQRTQQEDSAVYLCASSFSRGLAVTDTQYFGPGTRLTVL.

This chain connects TRBV9 to TRBJ2-1, with 9 bases aligning to TRBD2. V trimming: 0 bases; J trimming: 7 bases; junction bases outside the gene matches: 8. CDR1 is SGDLS and CDR2 is YYNGEE in the germline V gene. The CDR3 contains 16 residues. DNA for the CDR3: TGTGCCAGCAGCGTAGGAATAGCGGGAGTTGATAATGAGCAGTTCTTC. Translated: CASSVGIAGVDNEQFF.

The V gene is TRBV30, the J gene TRBJ1-5; D remains unclear. The CDR3 is 15 residues long. Trimming stripped 1 base from V and 2 bases from J, with 12 bases between. The germline CDR1 and CDR2 sequences are GTSNPN and SVGIG (reference sequence). CDR3 amino acids: CAWSGSDVGNQPQHF. The CDR3 coding sequence is TGTGCCTGGAGTGGATCGGACGTGGGCAATCAGCCCCAGCATTTT. The full variable domain, rest sourced from reference TRBV30 and TRBJ1-5, is SQTIHQWPATLVQPVGSPLSLECTVEGTSNPNLYWYRQAAGRGLQLLFYSVGIGQISSEVPQNLSASRPQDRQFILSSKKLLLSDSGFYLCAWSGSDVGNQPQHFGDGTRLSIL.

The CDR3 here is CASGKLAGDTDTQYF. CDR3 sequence (DNA): TGCGCCAGCGGGAAGCTAGCGGGGGACACAGATACGCAGTATTTT. The chain combines TRBV5-1 with TRBJ2-3; 10 positions agree with TRBD2. This CDR3 contains 15 residues. V was clipped by 7 bases and J by 2 bases; unmatched bases: 7. CDR1 is SGHRS, CDR2 YFSETQ, per germline.

The chain has TRBV14 and TRBJ2-7; D is unclear. V dropped 4 bases and J dropped 2 bases, with 15 bases sitting between them. Germline V lookup: CDR1 SGHDN, CDR2 FVKESK. The CDR3 spans 15 residues. The CDR3 protein is CASSPLLHSTYEQYF. In DNA form, the CDR3 reads TGTGCCAGCAGCCCCCTACTACACTCTACCTACGAGCAGTACTTC.

J is TRBJ1-1 and V is TRBV9; D might be TRBD1 (5 bases). This CDR3 comprises 15 residues. Trimming took off 0 bases at V and 6 bases at J, with 15 bases between the two ends. Germline CDR1 and CDR2: SGDLS and YYNGEE. CDR3 in DNA: TGTGCCAGCAGCGTAGGGCCCGGTTGGGGCTCTGAAGCTTTCTTT. As protein: CASSVGPGWGSEAFF.

J is TRBJ2-2 and V is TRBV7-9; 7 positions agree with TRBD2. The V gene's germline CDR1 is SEHNR and CDR2 FQNEAQ (reference sequence). The V and J ends lost 6 bases and 1 base, in that order; junction bases with no gene match: 8. This CDR3 region has 16 residues. The CDR3, as DNA: TGTGCCAGCAGGCGACGAGTAGCGGGGAACACCGGGGAGCTGTTTTTT. Amino acids: CASRRRVAGNTGELFF.

The chain couples TRBV28 to TRBJ2-1, with 8 bases matching TRBD1. The length of the CDR3 is 17 residues. Germline loops: CDR1 MDHEN, CDR2 SYDVKM. After removal of 7 bases from V and 0 bases from J, the junction contained 11 bases not matched to a gene. CDR3 in amino acids: CASIEAGGEASYNEQFF. The DNA for the CDR3 is TGTGCCAGCATCGAGGCAGGGGGCGAGGCCTCCTACAATGAGCAGTTCTTC.

J is TRBJ2-5 and V is TRBV10-3, with TRBD2 as a possible D gene (6 bases). Between the trimmed V and J ends, which lost 10 bases and 6 bases, there was a span of 18 bases. The CDR3 consists of 13 residues. The germline V gene encodes CDR1 ENHRY and CDR2 SYGVKD. The CDR3 sequence: CATTGGGPKTQYF. In nucleotides, the CDR3 is TGTGCCACCACCGGAGGAGGGCCGAAGACCCAGTACTTC.

The V call is TRBV7-8, the J call TRBJ2-7; D unclear. V was cut by 0 bases and J by 3 bases, with 6 bases left in between. From germline, CDR1 is SGHVS and CDR2 FQNEAQ. This CDR3 is 13 amino acids long. The CDR3 here is CASSLARFYEQYF. CDR3 DNA sequence: TGTGCCAGCAGCTTAGCCCGTTTCTACGAGCAGTACTTC. Combining the CDR3 with reference TRBV7-8 and TRBJ2-7 gives the whole variable domain GAGVSQSPRYKVAKRGQDVALRCDPISGHVSLFWYQQALGQGPEFLTYFQNEAQLDKSGLPSDRFFAERPEGSVSTLKIQRTQQEDSAVYLCASSLARFYEQYFGPGTRLTVT.

The chain carries TRBV11-2 and TRBJ2-7; TRBD1 might be the D (6 bases). Trimming removed 7 bases at V and 4 bases at J, with 20 bases between. This CDR3 is 15 amino acids long. CDR1 and CDR2 from the germline V gene are SGHAT and FQNNGV. CDR3 DNA: TGTGCCAGCACCCCACAGGGATTAGTGGGATACGAGCAGTACTTC. It is translated as CASTPQGLVGYEQYF.

J is TRBJ2-7 and V is TRBV6-5; D might be TRBD2 (6 bases). CDR3 length: 15 amino acids. Trimming pared 5 bases from V and 2 bases from J, leaving 16 bases between. Germline V gene sequence: CDR1 MNHEY, CDR2 SVGAGI. The CDR3 is CASSHKEGPPYEQYF. The DNA of the CDR3 is TGTGCCAGCAGTCACAAGGAGGGCCCGCCCTACGAGCAGTACTTC.

V usage is TRBV2 and J usage is TRBJ2-2, with D perhaps TRBD1 (5 bases). CDR3 size: 13 residues. Germline CDR1 and CDR2: SNHLY and FYNNEI. The ends were cut back, 10 bases at V and 7 bases at J, with 16 bases in the middle. CDR3 nucleotides: TGTGCCATTCCGACAGTTCCAAACGGGGAGCTGTTTTTT. Amino acids: CAIPTVPNGELFF. Combining the CDR3 with reference TRBV2 and TRBJ2-2 gives the whole variable domain EPEVTQTPSHQVTQMGQEVILRCVPISNHLYFYWYRQILGQKVEFLVSFYNNEISEKSEIFDDQFSVERPDGSNFTLKIRSTKLEDSAMYFCAIPTVPNGELFFGEGSRLTVL.

The chain has TRBV5-4 and TRBJ2-3; D is unclear. The length of the CDR3 is 12 residues. Trimming took off 4 bases at V and 5 bases at J, with 8 bases between the two ends. From germline, CDR1 is SGHNT and CDR2 YYREEE (reference sequence). The CDR3 reads CASSPPGDTQYF. CDR3 bases: TGTGCCAGCAGCCCACCAGGAGATACGCAGTATTTT.

The chain combines TRBV2 with TRBJ2-1; D ambiguous. V gave up 6 bases and J gave up 0 bases, with 6 bases separating them. Germline loops: CDR1 SNHLY, CDR2 FYNNEI. The CDR3 totals 13 residues. Written as DNA, the CDR3 is TGTGCCAGCAGGGCGAGCTCCTACAATGAGCAGTTCTTC. This codes for CASRASSYNEQFF.